This entry concerns a single T cell receptor (beta chain). Its antigen is as yet unknown. The CDR3 spans 12 residues. Trimming shortened V by 7 bases and J by 5 bases, and 12 bases separated the two germline ends. Per the germline V gene, CDR1 is ENHRY and CDR2 is SYGVKD. Profiling relied on immunoSEQ multiplex PCR, and the TCRdb table lists in-frame clones only, not all of them. This sample has about 9,900 clones, with roughly 90% found just once. This sample is part of a study of PD-1 blockade in classical Hodgkin lymphoma. Study results and limitations: Some patients started nivolumab under 1 year after ASCT, and they were excluded.

Every patient relapsed after autologous stem cell transplantation, and brentuximab vedotin exposure varied. The material was peripheral blood mononuclear cells (PBMCs), obtained at baseline. The V gene is TRBV10-3, the J gene TRBJ2-7; D is possibly TRBD1 (6 bases). The sequence came from a human donor with classical Hodgkin lymphoma. The CDR3 DNA is TGTGCCATCAAACAGGGTTCCCACGAGCAGTACTTC. This codes for CAIKQGSHEQYF.